This T cell receptor (beta chain) was observed in a study of immune cell composition in non-small cell lung cancer (dated by TCRdb to the late 2010s). About the study as a whole: Histologic subtype was assigned using H&E plus p63, CK5, Napsin A and TTF-1 immunohistochemistry, mainly lung adenocarcinoma or squamous cell carcinoma. TCR-beta sequencing from Adaptive Biotechnologies was done on 32 to 35 paired sets of NSCLC tumour and non-adjacent lung specimens and on about two dozen tumour-only specimens. For supplementary cohort #1, made up of some eleven lung adenocarcinoma cases, paired tumour/lung TCR-beta sequencing was done and TIL populations were generated so that tumour reactivity could be assessed. The subtype comparisons left out several tumour specimens with TCR-beta data because those specimens were rare histological subtypes. The full study reports these points: Tumour-associated clones >0.5% occurred in nearly half of NSCLC cases: 33% of adenocarcinomas versus roughly three quarters of squamous carcinomas. The reactivity cohort contained only roughly 11 cases, and the tumour-reactive clones were not shown to have sequences in common with the dominant in vivo tumour-associated clones. Compared with lung adenocarcinoma tumours, lung squamous cell carcinoma showed significantly higher Top 10 clone scores and productive clonality. No significant correlation was found between tumour TCR-beta clonality and smoking pack-years. In fewer than twelve adenocarcinoma cases, a strong correlation was found between maximal tumour-associated clone frequency and TIL tumour reactivity, whereas no such correlation was found between overall clonality and TIL tumour reactivity.

TCR-beta CDR3 regions were amplified from genomic DNA by a two-step multiplex PCR, with the second step adding Illumina-compatible adaptors. TCR-beta immunosequencing was carried out on an Illumina platform through the commercial immunoSEQ service. The paper's data handling went like this. Two measures summarised the repertoires: productive clonality, and Top 10 Clones, meaning the percentage of T-cell templates coming from the ten most frequent sequences. Productive clonality ranged from 0 to 1, with 1 indicating a monoclonal population. Tumour-associated clones were defined as sequences comprising at least 0.1% of tumour T-cell templates but absent from matched non-adjacent lung, identified via log10 scatter plots. Two-group comparisons used Student's t-tests, stages used ANOVA, and relationships used linear regression, analysed in GraphPad Prism7 and R. The table comes from immuneACCESS by way of TCRdb, which keeps in-frame sequences with V and J called. Part of the clones is missing from these tables; in studies checked, under half for an unresolved V gene and the rest for unknown reasons. That table supplies the V and J calls and clone size; D and trimming were determined from the DNA. In this sample the table shows 6,600 or so clones, about four fifths of which occur a single time. Jointly, the top ten make up about 15% of the sample.

This clone appeared once. Its antigen specificity is not known. The record has no base qualities; no much larger clone is one base away. Genomic DNA was isolated with the QIAamp DNA kit from frozen aliquots of single-cell suspensions that had not been sorted. Tumour samples were surgically resected non-small cell lung cancer tissue. Tissues were received within 2 hours of resection and processed immediately into single-cell suspensions. Tissue was mechanically dissociated and enzymatically digested with DNase I, collagenase I and hyaluronidase for approximately 29 minutes at 37 °C, then filtered and RBC-lysed. From the germline V gene (reference sequence), CDR1 is GTSNPN and CDR2 is SVGIG. V is trimmed back by 3 bases and J by 0 bases, and the junction contains 4 bases that no gene match accounts for. The CDR3 spans 15 residues, from the cysteine through the phenylalanine. The kept DNA is CDR3 alone, 45 bases in frame from the first base.

This TCR was sampled from a human donor with non-small cell lung cancer. This chain is built from TRBV30 and TRBJ1-1, with 10 bases in between that match TRBD1. Specimen: lung tumor tissue. CDR3 loop: CAWSRQGALNTEAFF. In nucleotides, the sequence is TGTGCCTGGAGCCGACAGGGGGCCCTGAACACTGAAGCTTTCTTT.